This T cell receptor beta chain was observed in a study of identical twins. Overall study findings and caveats: Cross-sectional statistics, not tracking of the same donors, supported the conclusions. Sharing of beta out-of-frame sequences by twins showed a weaker excess.

At least ten counts were recorded for this clonotype. The antigen is unknown. Unique molecular identifiers were in the cDNA, with template-switch universal primer binding. TCRdb recomputed calls from the 5' RACE reads with MiXCR, one row per CDR3 protein. Found here are around 490,000 distinct CDR3 sequences, about 15% of them singletons; the top ten hold about 0.4%. These sequences were also reported in another study, on yellow fever vaccine responses in identical twins.

Sequenced material: CD4+ T cells sorted from blood. The sequence came from a woman younger than 30 in good health.

The CDR3 coding sequence is TGTGCCAGTAGCCCAAGGACAGCTGAAGCTTTCTTT. Translated: CASSPRTAEAFF. The chain combines TRBV19 with TRBJ1-1, with D possibly TRBD1 on 6 matching bases. CDR1 and CDR2 from the germline V gene are LNHDA and SQIVND (reference sequence). The CDR3 contains 12 residues. V lost 6 bases and J 6 bases, leaving 11 bases between the germline ends. The variable domain in full, with the rest retrieved from reference TRBV19 and TRBJ1-1, is DGGITQSPKYLFRKEGQNVTLSCEQNLNHDAMYWYRQDPGQGLRLIYYSQIVNDFQKGDIAEGYSVSREKKESFPLTVTSAQKNPTAFYLCASSPRTAEAFFGQGTRLTVV.